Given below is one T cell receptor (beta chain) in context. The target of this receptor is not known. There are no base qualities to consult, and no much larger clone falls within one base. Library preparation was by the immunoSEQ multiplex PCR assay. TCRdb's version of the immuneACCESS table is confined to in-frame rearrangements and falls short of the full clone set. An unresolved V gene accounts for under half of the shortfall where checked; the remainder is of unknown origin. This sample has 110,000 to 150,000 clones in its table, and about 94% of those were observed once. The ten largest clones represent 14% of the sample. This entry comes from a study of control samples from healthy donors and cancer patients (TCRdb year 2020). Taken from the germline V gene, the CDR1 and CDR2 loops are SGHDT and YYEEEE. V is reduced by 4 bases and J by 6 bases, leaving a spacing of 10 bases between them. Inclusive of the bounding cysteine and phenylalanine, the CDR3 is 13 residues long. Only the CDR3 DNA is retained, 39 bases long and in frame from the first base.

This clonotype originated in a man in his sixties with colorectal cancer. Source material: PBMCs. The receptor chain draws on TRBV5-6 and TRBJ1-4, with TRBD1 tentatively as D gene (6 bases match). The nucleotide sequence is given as TGTGCCAGCAGCGCACAGGGCCATGAAAAACTGTTTTTT. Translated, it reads CASSAQGHEKLFF. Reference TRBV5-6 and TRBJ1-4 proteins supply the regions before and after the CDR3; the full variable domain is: DAGVTQSPTHLIKTRGQQVTLRCSPKSGHDTVSWYQQALGQGPQFIFQYYEEEERQRGNFPDRFSGHQFPNYSSELNVNALLLGDSALYLCASSAQGHEKLFFGSGTQLSVL.